The 32 T cell receptor beta chains reported below all come from one sample, sequenced in a study of cytomegalovirus exposure and HLA in healthy donors. PCR used 60 Vbeta primers and 13 Jbeta primers. Profiled with immunoSEQ multiplex PCR; TCRdb holds only in-frame clones, not every one. Of around 150,000 clones listed, 88% are singletons. The sequencing sample was made of PBMCs. The receptor set was obtained from a woman aged 40 to 50 in good health and CMV-seronegative.

This sequence joins TRBV7-6 and TRBJ2-1; 8 bases line up with TRBD2. This CDR3 region has 16 residues. The V segment lost 2 bases and the J segment 6 bases; nucleotides outside the gene matches: 9. The germline gives CDR1 SGHVS, CDR2 FNYEAQ. The CDR3, as DNA: TGTGCCAGCAGCTTAACTCCGGGACTAGGAGGCAATGAGCAGTTCTTC. The encoded protein is CASSLTPGLGGNEQFF.

V usage is TRBV19 and J usage is TRBJ1-2, with unresolved D. The V gene lost 3 bases and the J gene lost 1 base, with 12 bases spanning the gap. The CDR3 is made up of 15 amino acids. CDR1 and CDR2 (germline): LNHDA, SQIVND (reference sequence). CDR3 sequence: CASSMNTALNYGYTF. In DNA, the CDR3 is TGTGCCAGTAGTATGAATACAGCTCTTAACTATGGCTACACCTTC. Full variable domain (missing parts from reference TRBV19 and TRBJ1-2): DGGITQSPKYLFRKEGQNVTLSCEQNLNHDAMYWYRQDPGQGLRLIYYSQIVNDFQKGDIAEGYSVSREKKESFPLTVTSAQKNPTAFYLCASSMNTALNYGYTFGSGTRLTVV.

This clone was recorded a few times. The V call is TRBV2, the J call TRBJ2-3; TRBD1 matches at 7 bases. The CDR3 sequence is 15 residues long. The germline gives CDR1 SNHLY, CDR2 FYNNEI. Trimming removed 2 bases from V and 5 bases from J; junction bases left unmatched: 7. The DNA for the CDR3 is TGTGCCAGCAGTGAATTAATTAGGGACAGAGATACGCAGTATTTT. It yields the protein CASSELIRDRDTQYF.

This clone was counted a single time. The rearrangement links TRBV19 to TRBJ1-3; the match to TRBD1 covers 8 bases. Germline V CDR1 and CDR2: LNHDA, SQIVND (reference sequence). The CDR3 totals 14 residues. Trimming at V came to 3 bases and at J to 7 bases, leaving 5 bases not matched to a gene. DNA of the CDR3: TGTGCCAGTAGTATCAACAGGGGGTTGAACACCATATATTTT. Translation gives CASSINRGLNTIYF.

This clone has just a few counts. The chain combines TRBV6-1 with TRBJ1-2, with 10 bases identical to TRBD1. Germline CDR1 and CDR2: MNHNS and SASEGT. V dropped 8 bases and J dropped 3; count of bases not matched to a gene: 3. CDR3 length: 13 amino acids. CDR3 nucleotide sequence: TGTGCCAGCGGGGACAGGGGTTACTATGGCTACACCTTC. It specifies CASGDRGYYGYTF.

The chain uses TRBV19 and TRBJ2-2; D is uncertain. Trimming pared 3 bases from V and 4 bases from J, leaving 3 bases between. Germline V lookup: CDR1 LNHDA, CDR2 SQIVND (reference sequence). The CDR3 totals 12 residues. The CDR3 sequence: CASSIGTGELFF. DNA of the CDR3: TGTGCCAGTAGTATCGGCACCGGGGAGCTGTTTTTT.

There are a few counts of this clone. The chain joins TRBV6-5 to TRBJ2-5; 9 bases match TRBD2. The germline V gene has CDR1 MNHEY and CDR2 SVGAGI. V lost 0 bases to trimming and J lost 4 bases; unmatched junction nucleotides: 3. The CDR3 length is 15 residues. As DNA, the CDR3 is TGTGCCAGCAGTTACTCGCCTAGCGGGACAGAGACCCAGTACTTC. Encoded protein: CASSYSPSGTETQYF.

The chain recombines TRBV6-1 with TRBJ1-5; D uncertain. This CDR3 is built from 13 residues. Between the trimmed V and J ends, which lost 4 bases and 0 bases, there was a span of 4 bases. Germline-derived CDR1 and CDR2 are MNHNS and SASEGT. CDR3 sequence: CASSVNSNQPQHF. CDR3 sequence (DNA): TGTGCCAGCAGTGTCAATAGCAATCAGCCCCAGCATTTT.

As to this clone: The junction shows a germline mismatch at one end, possibly a read error. The chain employs TRBV7-9 and TRBJ1-2; TRBD1 aligns across 9 bases. Germline CDR1 reads SEHNR; CDR2 reads FQNEAQ (reference sequence). The CDR3 runs 15 residues. The CDR3, as DNA: TGTTCCAGCAGCCCAGGGACAGGGTGGAACTATGGCTACACCTTC. Its translation is CSSSPGTGWNYGYTF.

The chain has TRBV4-2 and TRBJ2-7; 11 bases are shared with TRBD2. Germline CDR1 is LGHNA and CDR2 is YNFKEQ. The CDR3 sequence is 17 residues long. V was clipped by 0 bases and J by 3 bases; unmatched bases: 7. In DNA form, the CDR3 reads TGTGCCAGCAGCCAAGATGAGGCTAGCGGGAGGTTCTACGAGCAGTACTTC. It encodes CASSQDEASGRFYEQYF.

The chain links TRBV21-1 to TRBJ2-1; the D segment call TRBD2 is taken from the table without a DNA check. TRBV21-1 is given as a pseudogene. The CDR3 runs 15 residues. The CDR3 coding sequence is TGTGCCAGCAGCTCCAGTCATAGAATCGCGGGTGAGCAGTTCTTC. Translating gives CASSSSHRIAGEQFF.

CDR3 loop: CATRGSGGTDTQYF. The DNA for the CDR3 is TGTGCCACCCGTGGGAGCGGGGGCACAGATACGCAGTATTTT. The chain joins TRBV6-5 to TRBJ2-3; 7 bases align to TRBD2. Trimming cost V 10 bases and J 1 base; bases outside gene matches: 8. This CDR3 comprises 14 residues. Germline lookup yields CDR1 MNHEY and CDR2 SVGAGI.

This clone was counted a single time. The chain carries TRBV11-3 and TRBJ2-7, with 8 positions matching TRBD2. The CDR3 sequence is 15 residues long. Losses at the gene ends were 4 bases for V and 5 bases for J; bases not matched to a gene: 10. The germline gives CDR1 SGHNT, CDR2 YENEEA. CDR3: CASSWAGLVGDEQYF. In DNA form, the CDR3 reads TGTGCCAGCAGCTGGGCGGGACTAGTTGGCGACGAGCAGTACTTC.

The chain links TRBV28 to TRBJ2-1, with 15 bases matching TRBD2. CDR3 length equals 16 residues. Germline CDR1 MDHEN, CDR2 SYDVKM. V shed 5 bases, J shed 8 bases, and the junction held 7 bases outside the gene matches. The CDR3 loop reads CASSKPGLAGGYEQFF. The CDR3 nucleotides are TGTGCCAGCAGTAAGCCGGGACTAGCGGGAGGTTATGAGCAGTTCTTC. The complete variable domain, with remaining parts taken from reference TRBV28 and TRBJ2-1, reads DVKVTQSSRYLVKRTGEKVFLECVQDMDHENMFWYRQDPGLGLRLIYFSYDVKMKEKGDIPEGYSVSREKKERFSLILESASTNQTSMYLCASSKPGLAGGYEQFFGPGTRLTVL.

This chain uses TRBV27 with TRBJ2-1; no reliable D call. This CDR3 has 13 amino acids. The germline gives CDR1 MNHEY, CDR2 SMNVEV (reference sequence). V lost 3 bases and J lost 6, with 9 bases in between. CDR3 in amino acids: CASSFGPANEQFF. CDR3 bases: TGTGCCAGCAGTTTTGGCCCCGCCAATGAGCAGTTCTTC.

The chain carries TRBV21-1 and TRBJ2-3; the D call in the table, TRBD2, was not verified against the DNA. TRBV21-1 is recorded as a pseudogene. The CDR3 is 14 residues long. CDR3 in amino acids: CASSKGGSTDTQYF. The CDR3 coding sequence is TGTGCCAGCAGCAAGGGGGGGTCAACCGATACGCAGTATTTT.

The chain has TRBV10-1 and TRBJ2-7, with 12 bases matching TRBD2. The CDR3 totals 18 residues. J gave up 4 bases and V 2 bases, and 12 bases lay outside the gene matches. Germline CDR1 WNHNN, CDR2 SYGVQD (reference sequence). The CDR3 region has the DNA TGCGCCAGCAGTGAGCAACGGACTAGCGGGGACCCAGGATACGAGCAGTACTTC. Protein product: CASSEQRTSGDPGYEQYF.

The chain is built from TRBV5-4 and TRBJ1-2, with 8 bases that match TRBD1. The V and J ends lost 5 bases and 6 bases, in that order; junction bases with no gene match: 6. CDR1 and CDR2 (germline): SGHNT, YYREEE (reference sequence). This CDR3 contains 13 residues. The CDR3 DNA sequence: TGTGCCAGCAGACCCCAACAGGGGGATGGCTACACCTTC. Translation gives CASRPQQGDGYTF.

This rearrangement joins TRBV6-1 to TRBJ2-1; D perhaps matches TRBD1 (6 bases). Germline-derived CDR1 and CDR2 are MNHNS and SASEGT. This CDR3 comprises 15 residues. V dropped 6 bases and J dropped 0 bases, with 12 bases sitting between them. CDR3: CASRTTGISYNEQFF. DNA for the CDR3: TGTGCCAGCAGGACAACAGGGATCTCCTACAATGAGCAGTTCTTC.

The gene calls are TRBV7-8 and TRBJ2-5; no firm D call. Germline CDR1 and CDR2: SGHVS and FQNEAQ. The CDR3 runs to 13 residues. Between the trimmed V and J ends, which lost 1 base and 0 bases, there was a span of 3 bases. The CDR3: CASSLVDQETQYF. The CDR3 DNA sequence: TGTGCCAGCAGCTTAGTCGACCAAGAGACCCAGTACTTC.

The chain couples TRBV15 to TRBJ2-1, with TRBD2 identical over 12 bases. Germline CDR1 reads LNHNV; CDR2 reads YYDKDF (reference sequence). This CDR3 is 17 amino acids long. The V segment lost 1 base and the J segment 6 bases; nucleotides outside the gene matches: 7. CDR3 region: CATSRGQTSGRTNEQFF. The CDR3 coding sequence is TGTGCCACCAGCAGAGGCCAGACTAGCGGGAGAACCAATGAGCAGTTCTTC.

The CDR3 coding sequence is TGTGCCAGCTCGCCTCAGGGGACAGGGGATCTTGGGCCCCAGCATTTT. Its protein is CASSPQGTGDLGPQHF. The chain recombines TRBV18 with TRBJ1-5, with 10 bases matching TRBD1. CDR1 KGHSH and CDR2 LQKENI come from the germline V gene. The CDR3 is made up of 16 amino acids. Trimming took 6 bases from V and 9 from J; bases not matched to a gene: 14. Full variable domain (outside the CDR3, taken from reference TRBV18 and TRBJ1-5): NAGVMQNPRHLVRRRGQEARLRCSPMKGHSHVYWYRQLPEEGLKFMVYLQKENIIDESGMPKERFSAEFPKEGPSILRIQQVVRGDSAAYFCASSPQGTGDLGPQHFGDGTRLSIL.

The chain couples TRBV2 to TRBJ2-7, with 8 bases lining up with TRBD1. Germline CDR1 and CDR2: SNHLY and FYNNEI. The ends lost 3 bases at V and 9 bases at J; junction bases unmatched: 7. The CDR3 covers 13 residues. The CDR3: CASSDQGAAGQYF. In nucleotides, the CDR3 is TGTGCCAGCAGTGACCAGGGGGCGGCAGGGCAGTACTTC.

V is TRBV2 and J is TRBJ2-7, with 8 bases that match TRBD1. The junction had 11 bases not matched to a gene; V was cut back by 6 bases and J by 7 bases. The CDR3 runs 14 residues. Germline CDR1 SNHLY, CDR2 FYNNEI. The CDR3 protein is CASRGTGALREQYF. The CDR3 DNA reads TGTGCCAGCAGGGGGACAGGTGCTTTAAGGGAGCAGTACTTC.

The V call is TRBV5-1, the J call TRBJ2-3; unclear D gene. Deletions cut 0 bases from V and 4 bases from J, with 9 bases between. The germline V gene has CDR1 SGHRS and CDR2 YFSETQ. The CDR3 sequence is 14 residues long. The CDR3 DNA follows: TGCGCCAGCAGCTTGGGTTTAGCTCCAGATACGCAGTATTTT. It yields the protein CASSLGLAPDTQYF.

The chain employs TRBV11-2 and TRBJ1-4, with TRBD1 matching over 10 bases. The CDR3 contains 18 residues. The germline V gene encodes CDR1 SGHAT and CDR2 FQNNGV. The J segment lost 3 bases and the V segment lost 1 base, leaving 8 bases of the junction unmatched. The CDR3: CASSLGAGTGAANEKLFF. The CDR3 bases are TGTGCCAGCAGCTTAGGAGCCGGGACAGGGGCGGCTAATGAAAAACTGTTTTTT. Together with reference TRBV11-2 and TRBJ1-4, the CDR3 gives the full variable domain: EAGVAQSPRYKIIEKRQSVAFWCNPISGHATLYWYQQILGQGPKLLIQFQNNGVVDDSQLPKDRFSAERLKGVDSTLKIQPAKLEDSAVYLCASSLGAGTGAANEKLFFGSGTQLSVL.

This rearrangement joins TRBV27 to TRBJ1-1; possibly TRBD1 for D (5 bases). CDR3 size: 14 residues. Per germline, CDR1 MNHEY and CDR2 SMNVEV (reference sequence). The germline V and J ends were trimmed by 4 bases and 4 bases, with 13 bases remaining between them. DNA of the CDR3: TGTGCCAGCAGTTCCCGTAACAGGTTCACTGAAGCTTTCTTT. Translated, it gives CASSSRNRFTEAFF.

This rearrangement joins TRBV6-5 to TRBJ2-7; D gene uncertain. The CDR3 is 12 residues long. Deletions cut 4 bases from V and 4 bases from J, with 8 bases between. Germline assignment: CDR1 MNHEY and CDR2 SVGAGI. DNA for the CDR3: TGTGCCAGCAGTTCCCTAAAGTACGAGCAGTACTTC. Encoded protein: CASSSLKYEQYF.

This clone was detected only a few times. The V gene is TRBV7-6, the J gene TRBJ2-1; 11 bases are a match to TRBD2. Germline CDR1 is SGHVS and CDR2 is FNYEAQ. The CDR3 contains 16 residues. V lost 2 bases and J lost 1; bases outside the gene matches: 1. Here the CDR3 DNA reads TGTGCCAGCAGCTTACTAGCGGGAGGTTCCTACAATGAGCAGTTCTTC. Translation gives CASSLLAGGSYNEQFF.

This clone was detected only once. The genes are TRBV9 and TRBJ1-5; 8 bases agree with TRBD1. The length of the CDR3 is 14 residues. Trimming cost V 3 bases and J 7 bases; bases outside gene matches: 6. From germline, CDR1 is SGDLS and CDR2 YYNGEE. DNA of the CDR3: TGTGCCAGCAGCGATCAGGACAGGGTGCAGCCCCAGCATTTT. It specifies CASSDQDRVQPQHF.

The V gene is TRBV13, the J gene TRBJ2-3, with 12 bases that match TRBD1. This CDR3 has 18 amino acids. Germline values: CDR1 PRHDT, CDR2 FYEKMQ (reference sequence). Unmatched junction bases numbered 7, after V lost 3 bases and J lost 0 bases. The CDR3 nucleotides read TGTGCCAGCAGCTTGGGGGGACAGGGGGCCCCGAGCACAGATACGCAGTATTTT. It codes for CASSLGGQGAPSTDTQYF.

This chain joins TRBV11-3 and TRBJ2-7, with D perhaps TRBD2 (5 bases). V was shortened by 5 bases and J by 2 bases, with 7 bases between the two germline ends. The CDR3 extends over 12 amino acids. Looked up from germline, CDR1 is SGHNT and CDR2 is YENEEA. The CDR3 here is CASSAGAYEQYF. CDR3 bases: TGTGCCAGCAGCGCCGGGGCCTACGAGCAGTACTTC.